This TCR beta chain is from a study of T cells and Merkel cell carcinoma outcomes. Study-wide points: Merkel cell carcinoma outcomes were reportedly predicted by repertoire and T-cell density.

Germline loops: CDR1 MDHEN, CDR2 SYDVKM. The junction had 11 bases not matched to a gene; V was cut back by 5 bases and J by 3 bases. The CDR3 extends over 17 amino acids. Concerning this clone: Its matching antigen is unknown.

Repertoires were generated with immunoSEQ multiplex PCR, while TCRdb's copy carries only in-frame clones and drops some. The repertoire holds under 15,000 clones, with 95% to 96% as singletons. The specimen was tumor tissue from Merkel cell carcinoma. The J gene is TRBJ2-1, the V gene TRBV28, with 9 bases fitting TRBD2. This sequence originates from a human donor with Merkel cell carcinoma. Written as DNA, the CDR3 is TGTGCCAGCAGTGCCTTAGCGGGAGATGTTAACTACAATGAGCAGTTCTTC. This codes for CASSALAGDVNYNEQFF.